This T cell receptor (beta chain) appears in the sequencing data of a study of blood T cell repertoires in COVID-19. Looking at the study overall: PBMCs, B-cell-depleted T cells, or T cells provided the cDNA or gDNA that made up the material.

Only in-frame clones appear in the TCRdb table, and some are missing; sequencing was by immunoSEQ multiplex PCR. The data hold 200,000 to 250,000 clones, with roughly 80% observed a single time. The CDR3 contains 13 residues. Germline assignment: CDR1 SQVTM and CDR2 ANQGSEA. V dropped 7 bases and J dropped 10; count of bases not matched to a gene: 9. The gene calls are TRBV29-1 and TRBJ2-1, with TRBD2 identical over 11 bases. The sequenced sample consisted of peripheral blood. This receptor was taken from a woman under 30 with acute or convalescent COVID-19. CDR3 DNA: TGCAGCGCATCTAGCGGGAGGCTCACGGAGCAGTTCTTC. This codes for CSASSGRLTEQFF.